The sequence of this TCR beta chain was determined in a study of T cell repertoires in cytomegalovirus infection. Study-wide results and limits: Carriers of CMV and the relevant HLA type were discriminated by public TCR beta frequency.

This clonotype was seen a handful of times. Its antigen is not known. The CDR3 covers 15 residues. The V and J ends lost 5 bases and 0 bases respectively, with 13 bases between them. Per germline, CDR1 MNHEY and CDR2 SMNVEV (reference sequence). Via MiXCR, TCRdb re-called the reads, giving one row per CDR3 protein. The repertoire has some 940,000 distinct CDR3 sequences, approximately 31% of them found once; the top ten carry roughly an eighth. The sample here was cultured CD8+ T cells from PBMCs, taken from culture after CMV antigen stimulation. This sequence was found in a human donor in good health (CMV status not recorded). Some clones in this sample may be carry-over from other donors' samples. This chain links TRBV27 with TRBJ1-1, with D tentatively TRBD1 (5 bases). As DNA, the CDR3 is TGTGCCAGCAGTCGGGGCGGGGGGATGAACACTGAAGCTTTCTTT. As protein: CASSRGGGMNTEAFF.